A single sample gave rise to the 5 T cell receptor beta chains below, sequenced in a study of cytomegalovirus exposure and HLA in healthy donors. The primer mix had 60 Vbeta and 13 Jbeta primers. TCRdb's table, derived via immunoSEQ multiplex PCR, lists solely in-frame clones and lacks some. In the table there are roughly 150,000 clones, 64% of which are singletons. Sequenced input: PBMCs. The receptors were sampled from a woman younger than 45 in good health and CMV-seropositive.

About this clone: This likely comes from a read error, as the CDR3 has no conserved phenylalanine or tryptophan at its end. No DNA is shown, since the ends of the CDR3 on it are uncertain; the CDR3 is the one TCRdb lists. This chain joins TRBV25-1 and TRBJ1-3; the table's D call, TRBD1, was not checked against the DNA. Including both end residues, the CDR3 is 13 amino acids long. Germline CDR1 reads MGHDK; CDR2 reads SYGVNS. CDR3: CASSDCTPCRGGD.

This clone showed up just a few times. This sequence joins TRBV27 and TRBJ2-4, with 7 positions matching TRBD1. This CDR3 has 15 residues. In germline, CDR1 is MNHEY, CDR2 SMNVEV (reference sequence). Trimming cost V 6 bases and J 5 bases; bases outside gene matches: 10. The CDR3 reads CASRSFRDSQNIQYF. The CDR3 DNA reads TGTGCCAGCAGGTCGTTCCGGGACAGCCAAAACATTCAGTACTTC.

This clone turned up a few times. This rearrangement joins TRBV4-1 to TRBJ1-4, with D maybe TRBD1 (6 bases). Deletions cut 4 bases from V and 0 bases from J, with 9 bases between. Looked up from germline, CDR1 is MGHRA and CDR2 is YSYEKL. This CDR3 has 15 amino acids. The CDR3 DNA is TGCGCCAGCAGCCGAGCAGGGGCAACTAATGAAAAACTGTTTTTT. Protein: CASSRAGATNEKLFF.

The rearrangement uses TRBV28 and TRBJ2-3; 9 bases are shared with TRBD2. Unmatched junction bases numbered 6, after V lost 3 bases and J lost 5 bases. The CDR3 loop spans 15 amino acids. Germline V gene data show CDR1 as MDHEN and CDR2 as SYDVKM. CDR3 amino acids: CASSFSASGVDTQYF. The CDR3 DNA sequence: TGTGCCAGCAGTTTTTCCGCTAGCGGGGTAGATACGCAGTATTTT.

The rearrangement links TRBV5-1 to TRBJ1-2; the D gene is possibly TRBD1 (6 bases). Trimming removed 1 base from V and 3 bases from J, with 10 bases in between. Looked up from germline, CDR1 is SGHRS and CDR2 is YFSETQ. This CDR3 region has 14 residues. CDR3 in amino acids: CASSLKGDDYGYTF. CDR3 in DNA: TGCGCCAGCAGCTTGAAGGGGGATGACTATGGCTACACCTTC.